This entry describes one T cell receptor (beta chain). Its target is unknown. TCRdb re-analysed the reads in MiXCR, keeping a single row per CDR3 protein. The sample carries about 110,000 distinct CDR3 sequences, roughly 40% recorded once. CDR3 length: 14 residues. V was cut by 0 bases and J by 10 bases, with 15 bases left in between. Germline V gives CDR1 MGHRA, CDR2 YSYEKL. This entry comes from a study of T cell repertoires in cytomegalovirus infection. Overall study context: HLA-B-restricted CMV epitopes that are well studied were used alongside recently identified HLA-C-restricted ones. CMV infection together with matching HLA type was indicated by public TCR beta signatures.

Study-wide findings and caveats: CMV-specific TCR beta clonotypes restricted by HLA-C were the ones dominating the ex vivo response. Of the TCR beta families, the public ones yielded a cumulative frequency that identified carriers of CMV plus the relevant HLA.

This receptor was obtained from a human donor in good health (CMV status not recorded). Some clones in this sample may be carry-over from other donors' samples. Sequences were derived from CD8+ T cells from cultured PBMCs, sampled from culture after CMV antigen stimulation. The chain is built from TRBV4-1 and TRBJ1-2; D remains ambiguous. CDR3 in amino acids: CASSQDRLTDDYTF. The CDR3 nucleotides read TGCGCCAGCAGCCAAGATCGGCTAACGGACGACTACACCTTC.